This T cell receptor (beta chain) was found in a study of T cells in women clearing cervical HPV infection. Germline V gene data show CDR1 as MNHEY and CDR2 as SVGEGT. This CDR3 has 13 amino acids. A remark on this clone: The read comes to an end 3 residues before the CDR3 does, leaving the germline J gene to fill in the end.

The method was immunoSEQ multiplex PCR; TCRdb's version includes in-frame clones alone and lacks a portion of them. This sample's clone table lists more than 30,000 clones. This TCR was recovered from a woman between 18 and 70 years old with a cervical HPV16 infection that either progressed to CIN3+ or cleared (not recorded which). Sequencing was carried out using blood buffy coat. V usage is TRBV6-2 or TRBV6-3 and J usage is TRBJ2-3, with 8 bases matching TRBD1. Partial CDR3 DNA: TGTGCCAGCATGGGACAGGAGAATCAGCCG. It codes for CASMGQENQP. The whole CDR3 protein reads CASMGQENQPQYF.